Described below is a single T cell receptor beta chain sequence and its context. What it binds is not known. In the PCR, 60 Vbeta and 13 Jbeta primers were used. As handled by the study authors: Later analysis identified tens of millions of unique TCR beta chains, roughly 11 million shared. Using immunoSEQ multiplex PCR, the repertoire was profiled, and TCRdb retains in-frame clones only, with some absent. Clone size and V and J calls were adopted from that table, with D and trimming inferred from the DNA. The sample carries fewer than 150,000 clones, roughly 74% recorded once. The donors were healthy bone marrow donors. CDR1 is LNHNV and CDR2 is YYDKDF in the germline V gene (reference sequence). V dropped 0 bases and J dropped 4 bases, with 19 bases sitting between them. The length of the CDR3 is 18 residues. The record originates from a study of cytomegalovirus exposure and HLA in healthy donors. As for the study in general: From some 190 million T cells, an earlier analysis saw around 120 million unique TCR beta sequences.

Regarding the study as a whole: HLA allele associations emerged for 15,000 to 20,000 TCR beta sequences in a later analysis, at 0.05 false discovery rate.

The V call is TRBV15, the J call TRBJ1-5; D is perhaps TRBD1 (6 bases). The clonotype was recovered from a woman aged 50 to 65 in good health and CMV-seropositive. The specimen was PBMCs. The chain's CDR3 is CATSRDPPIQGRNQPQHF. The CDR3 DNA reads TGTGCCACCAGCAGAGATCCGCCGATACAGGGACGGAATCAGCCCCAGCATTTT.